One sample yielded the 29 T cell receptor beta chains listed below, sequenced in a study of blood T cells in healthy people across ages. A second PCR of roughly 7 to 11 cycles used a sample-barcoded 5' primer and a J-beta primer mix. TCRdb called the 5' RACE reads again in MiXCR, with one record for every CDR3 protein. The table shows around 990,000 distinct CDR3 sequences, with 20% to 25% occurring only once. The sample also formed part of further work on T cells of mothers and their children.

The sequencing sample was made of blood. These TCRs come from a girl aged 2 to 10 in good health.

This clonotype was recorded many times. The V call is TRBV7-9, the J call TRBJ1-1; D is unresolved. Germline CDR1 reads SEHNR; CDR2 reads FQNEAQ (reference sequence). This CDR3 comprises 11 residues. V shed 6 bases and J shed 3 bases, with 5 bases lying between them. CDR3 sequence (DNA): TGTGCCAGCAGTTCTGACACTGAAGCTTTCTTT. Encoded protein: CASSSDTEAFF.

This clonotype was picked up a small number of times. This chain connects TRBV29-1 to TRBJ2-1; D is unresolved. Trimming took 1 base from V and 6 from J, leaving 7 bases between them. Germline V lookup: CDR1 SQVTM, CDR2 ANQGSEA. The CDR3 has 12 amino acids. In DNA, the CDR3 is TGCAGCGTTGAAGGTCAGACCAATGAGCAGTTCTTC. Translation gives CSVEGQTNEQFF.

This sequence joins TRBV6-5 and TRBJ2-5; 7 bases fit TRBD2. The J call may be mistaken, given a closer DNA end match to TRBJ2-7. The CDR3 covers 15 residues. Germline V gives CDR1 MNHEY, CDR2 SVGAGI. CDR3 sequence: CASSQSPGLYYEQYF. Written as DNA, the CDR3 is TGTGCCAGCAGCCAATCTCCGGGACTATACTACGAGCAGTACTTC.

This clonotype was recorded a few times. The chain employs TRBV12-3 or TRBV12-4 and TRBJ1-3; the D is unclear. Trimming cost V 6 bases and J 5 bases, with 14 bases left between them. CDR3 length: 14 residues. In DNA, the CDR3 is TGTGCCAGCAGCTTGGACTCAGGCCGAAACACCATATATTTT. Its protein product is CASSLDSGRNTIYF.

The chain employs TRBV10-2 and TRBJ1-1; TRBD1 agrees at 11 bases. Germline trimming cut 6 bases from V and 6 bases from J; bases unmatched to any gene: 9. CDR1 and CDR2 (germline): WSHSY, SAAADI. CDR3 size: 15 residues. CDR3 sequence: CASRGGTGGFAEAFF. The DNA of the CDR3 is TGCGCCAGCAGGGGGGGGACAGGGGGGTTCGCTGAAGCTTTCTTT.

CDR3 loop: CASSSQGAGGELFF. CDR3 sequence (DNA): TGTGCCAGCAGCTCACAGGGGGCGGGCGGGGAGCTGTTTTTT. J is TRBJ2-2 and V is TRBV11-3, with 9 positions matching TRBD1. V was pared by 4 bases and J by 7 bases, with 4 bases of the junction left unmatched. The CDR3 is 14 amino acids. Per germline, CDR1 SGHNT and CDR2 YENEEA.

This clonotype was detected many times. This chain connects TRBV4-2 to TRBJ2-2, with 7 bases that match TRBD2. V gave up 4 bases and J gave up 0 bases; unmatched junction bases: 2. CDR3 length: 15 residues. CDR1 LGHNA and CDR2 YNFKEQ come from the germline V gene. CDR3 DNA sequence: TGTGCCAGCAGCCCGGGGACTACGAACACCGGGGAGCTGTTTTTT. Amino acids: CASSPGTTNTGELFF.

V usage is TRBV2 and J usage is TRBJ2-7; 8 positions agree with TRBD2. The germline V gene encodes CDR1 SNHLY and CDR2 FYNNEI. This CDR3 is 14 amino acids long. V shed 5 bases, J shed 3 bases, and the junction held 6 bases outside the gene matches. CDR3 sequence reads: CASSPAGANYEQYF. For the CDR3, the DNA is TGTGCCAGCAGTCCAGCGGGGGCCAACTACGAGCAGTACTTC.

This clonotype has just a few counts. The chain joins TRBV7-2 to TRBJ1-1, with 7 bases matching TRBD1. The trim removed 4 bases at V and 10 bases at J, leaving 12 bases unmatched. Germline V gene sequence: CDR1 SGHTA, CDR2 FQGNSA. CDR3 length: 14 residues. In DNA form, the CDR3 reads TGTGCCAGCAGCTCGACAGGGATTGTCCTCGGAGCTTTCTTT. The encoded protein is CASSSTGIVLGAFF.

This chain links TRBV20-1 with TRBJ2-4; D remains unclear. CDR3 length: 13 amino acids. The germline CDR1 and CDR2 sequences are DFQATT and SNEGSKA (reference sequence). Trimming stripped 3 bases from V and 2 bases from J, with 8 bases between. The CDR3 DNA follows: TGCAGTGCTAGGGATGGGTCCAAAAACATTCAGTACTTC. Translating gives CSARDGSKNIQYF.

Of note for this clonotype: At one of its ends the junction is not consistent with the germline gene, which may arise from a read error. This chain uses TRBV7-9 with TRBJ2-4; D gene ambiguous. Germline V lookup: CDR1 SEHNR, CDR2 FQNEAQ (reference sequence). The CDR3 spans 15 residues. CDR3: CTSSLDGVAKNIQYF. The CDR3 DNA follows: TGTACCAGCAGCTTAGATGGGGTAGCCAAAAACATTCAGTACTTC.

The genes are TRBV29-1 and TRBJ2-2; either TRBD1 or TRBD2 may supply D (6 bases each). Germline V gene sequence: CDR1 SQVTM, CDR2 ANQGSEA. Trimming cost V 1 base and J 3 bases, with 12 bases left between them. CDR3 length: 15 residues. Written as DNA, the CDR3 is TGCAGCGTTGAAGCTACGGGGGCGCACACCGGGGAGCTGTTTTTT. Translation: CSVEATGAHTGELFF.

There are a few counts of this clonotype. V gene TRBV6-2 or TRBV6-3 combines with J gene TRBJ2-2, with D unclear. The CDR3 consists of 13 residues. The germline CDR1 and CDR2 sequences are MNHEY and SVGEGT. Trimming left V 2 bases short and J 4 bases short, with 5 bases between. The CDR3 sequence: CASSYPSTGELFF. CDR3 DNA: TGTGCCAGCAGTTACCCCTCCACCGGGGAGCTGTTTTTT.

This clonotype was observed once. The gene calls are TRBV4-3 and TRBJ2-7, with 8 bases matching TRBD1. Trimming removed 3 bases from V and 7 bases from J; junction bases left unmatched: 5. In germline, CDR1 is LGHNA, CDR2 YSLEER. This CDR3 has 13 amino acids. The CDR3 bases are TGCGCCAGCAGCCACGAAACAGGGGGAGAGCAGTACTTC. It translates to CASSHETGGEQYF.

V is TRBV6-5 and J is TRBJ2-7; the D gene is possibly TRBD1 (6 bases). This CDR3 has 21 residues. Between the trimmed V and J ends, which lost 0 bases and 7 bases, there was a span of 34 bases. Germline V lookup: CDR1 MNHEY, CDR2 SVGAGI. CDR3 sequence reads: CASSYSTIDRVGRGPYVEQYF. The CDR3 nucleotides read TGTGCCAGCAGTTACTCGACAATCGACCGGGTGGGCAGGGGTCCCTACGTGGAGCAGTACTTC.

The sample holds a few counts of this clonotype. The CDR3 DNA follows: TGTGCCAGCAGTTTGTCCGGGATTAGGGAACAAGAGACCCAGTACTTC. Its protein is CASSLSGIREQETQYF. The V and J genes are TRBV27 and TRBJ2-5, with D perhaps matching TRBD2 (5 bases). The CDR3 has 16 amino acids. V was cut by 3 bases and J by 2 bases, with 16 bases left in between. The germline V gene encodes CDR1 MNHEY and CDR2 SMNVEV (reference sequence).

This clonotype occurred a few times. The V and J genes are TRBV7-9 and TRBJ2-1, with 9 bases identical to TRBD2. This CDR3 has 15 residues. Per germline, CDR1 SEHNR and CDR2 FQNEAQ (reference sequence). V was clipped by 5 bases and J by 7 bases; unmatched bases: 9. CDR3: CASSAPGTSFNEQFF. The CDR3 region has the DNA TGTGCCAGCAGCGCCCCCGGGACTAGCTTTAATGAGCAGTTCTTC.

The rearrangement uses TRBV5-1 and TRBJ2-7, with a tentative D call TRBD2 (5 bases). The CDR3 contains 15 residues. Germline-derived CDR1 and CDR2 are SGHRS and YFSETQ. V gave up 2 bases and J gave up 3 bases, with 15 bases separating them. In DNA, the CDR3 is TGCGCCAGCAGCTTCAGACCCACCGAGGGCTACGAGCAGTACTTC. Amino acids: CASSFRPTEGYEQYF.

This clonotype occurred a few times. The chain recombines TRBV29-1 with TRBJ1-1, with a weak D call TRBD1 (5 bases). The CDR3 spans 10 residues. CDR1 SQVTM and CDR2 ANQGSEA come from the germline V gene. V lost 7 bases and J lost 9, with 12 bases in between. CDR3 DNA: TGCAGCGCTATGACAGAAAAAGCTTTCTTT. Protein: CSAMTEKAFF.

The chain links TRBV7-9 to TRBJ1-1, with D unclear. Trimming left V 5 bases short and J 11 bases short, with 12 bases between. Germline V CDR1 and CDR2: SEHNR, FQNEAQ (reference sequence). This CDR3 is built from 11 residues. Written as DNA, the CDR3 is TGTGCCAGCAGCCCGCCCCCTGGGGCTTTCTTT. This encodes CASSPPPGAFF.

Comments on this clonotype: The junction departs from germline at one end; a sequencing error may be responsible. The chain carries TRBV6-5 and TRBJ2-1; D may match TRBD1 or TRBD2 (5 bases each). The CDR3 totals 13 residues. The germline CDR1 and CDR2 sequences are MNHEY and SVGAGI. The CDR3 is CASSGTSDNEQFF. The CDR3 DNA is TGTGCCAGTTCCGGGACCTCCGACAATGAGCAGTTCTTC.

This clonotype was observed a handful of times. The gene calls are TRBV29-1 and TRBJ2-7; 7 bases are a match to TRBD1. Trimming took 7 bases from V and 0 from J; bases not matched to a gene: 6. This CDR3 contains 13 residues. In germline, CDR1 is SQVTM, CDR2 ANQGSEA. CDR3 loop: CSAFSGGSYEQYF. The CDR3 coding sequence is TGCAGCGCTTTCTCAGGGGGCTCCTACGAGCAGTACTTC.

This clonotype was seen a few times. The V and J genes are TRBV12-3 or TRBV12-4 and TRBJ1-2; D ambiguous. Trimming took off 3 bases at V and 8 bases at J, with 13 bases between the two ends. This CDR3 spans 13 amino acids. The CDR3 reads CASSFMEDQGYTF. The CDR3 DNA sequence: TGTGCCAGCAGTTTTATGGAGGATCAGGGCTACACCTTC.

The chain joins TRBV19 to TRBJ1-2; 10 bases map to TRBD1. With V trimmed by 6 bases and J by 10 bases, 14 bases remained unmatched. Germline CDR1 reads LNHDA; CDR2 reads SQIVND (reference sequence). There are 15 residues in the CDR3. In nucleotides, the CDR3 is TGTGCCAGTAGCCCCGACAGGGGGCCGGTATTAGTCTACACCTTC. Its protein is CASSPDRGPVLVYTF.

This chain connects TRBV12-5 to TRBJ2-1; tentative D call: TRBD2 (6 bases). The CDR3 is made up of 14 amino acids. V was trimmed by 9 bases and J by 0 bases, leaving 12 bases between them. Germline V gene data show CDR1 as LGHNT and CDR2 as FRNRAP. The CDR3 coding sequence is TGTGCTAGCTTAGCGGTTAGCTCCTACAATGAGCAGTTCTTC. This translates into CASLAVSSYNEQFF.

This clonotype has just a few counts. The chain links TRBV20-1 to TRBJ2-5; D perhaps matches TRBD1 (5 bases). The CDR3 consists of 13 residues. Germline V gene data show CDR1 as DFQATT and CDR2 as SNEGSKA (reference sequence). V was trimmed by 3 bases and J by 5 bases, leaving 13 bases between them. The chain's CDR3 is CSASKGKDETQYF. CDR3 sequence (DNA): TGCAGTGCTAGCAAGGGGAAGGACGAGACCCAGTACTTC.

The CDR3: CATSRMYTDTQYF. As DNA, the CDR3 is TGTGCCACCAGCCGAATGTACACAGATACGCAGTATTTT. The chain uses TRBV24-1 and TRBJ2-3, with unresolved D. CDR3 length equals 13 residues. Germline V lookup: CDR1 KGHDR, CDR2 SFDVKD. Between the trimmed V and J ends, which lost 7 bases and 2 bases, there was a span of 9 bases.

This clonotype was counted only a few times. At one boundary the junction diverges from the germline segment, which might be a read error. V and J are TRBV2 and TRBJ1-2, with 9 bases aligning to TRBD1. This CDR3 is built from 18 residues. Per the germline V gene, CDR1 is SNHLY and CDR2 is FYNNEI. The CDR3: CASSKARDRDPLIYGHTF. CDR3 nucleotides: TGTGCCAGCAGTAAAGCCCGGGACAGGGACCCGTTAATCTATGGCCACACCTTC. Full variable domain (remainder filled in from reference TRBV2 and TRBJ1-2): EPEVTQTPSHQVTQMGQEVILRCVPISNHLYFYWYRQILGQKVEFLVSFYNNEISEKSEIFDDQFSVERPDGSNFTLKIRSTKLEDSAMYFCASSKARDRDPLIYGHTFGSGTRLTVV.

There are many counts of this clonotype. The rearrangement joins TRBV7-2 to TRBJ2-7; perhaps TRBD2 as D (6 bases). Per germline, CDR1 SGHTA and CDR2 FQGNSA. The CDR3 has 15 residues. Trimming took off 6 bases at V and 0 bases at J, with 15 bases between the two ends. The DNA of the CDR3 is TGTGCCAGCAGTCCTGGTGCGGGGAGCTCCTACGAGCAGTACTTC. Translation gives CASSPGAGSSYEQYF.